The subject of this entry is one T cell receptor (beta chain). Clones were sequenced by immunoSEQ multiplex PCR, and TCRdb holds only the in-frame ones, with some missing. Of over 130,000 clones in the sample, roughly 90% were seen once. The ends lost 8 bases at V and 6 bases at J; junction bases unmatched: 13. Germline CDR1 and CDR2: GTSNPN and SVGIG (reference sequence). The CDR3 has 14 residues. The data stem from a study of T cell responses to AZD1222 COVID-19 vaccine. The starting material was peripheral blood, obtained on day 0 of AZD1222 vaccination. This rearrangement joins TRBV30 to TRBJ2-7; TRBD1 agrees at 10 bases. The receptor comes from an adult in good health. CDR3 region: CARDRGGLRGEQYF. The DNA of the CDR3 is TGTGCCCGGGACAGGGGAGGCCTGAGGGGCGAGCAGTACTTC.